This T cell receptor (beta chain) was profiled in a study of shared clonotypes between healthy human individuals. All the donors were Caucasian adults who lived in Nashville, Tennessee. This CDR3 is 15 amino acids long. J gave up 5 bases and V 8 bases, and 9 bases lay outside the gene matches. Germline V gene sequence: CDR1 LNHDA, CDR2 SQIVND (reference sequence). Whole-study results and caveats: Four donors shared approximately 5% of their naive CD4 clonotypes. When compared with the clonotypes that were shared by all four sorted-subset donors, the non-shared clonotypes turned out to have lower generation probabilities.

The test was conducted at deep level. Generated by immunoSEQ multiplex PCR, the TCRdb table keeps only in-frame clones and is missing some. The sample contains under 850,000 clones, over 60% of which appear only once. Worth noting for this clone: Its matching antigen is unknown.

The rearrangement links TRBV19 to TRBJ2-5; 12 bases match TRBD2. The source is a woman in her 30s in good health. What was sequenced was memory CD4+ T cells sorted from blood. Indicated subset: CD45RA-negative fraction. The CDR3 bases are TGTGCCAGTGCTTCCGGGACTAGCGGGTGGGAGACCCAGTACTTC. Amino acids: CASASGTSGWETQYF.